This T cell receptor beta chain was sequenced for a study of PD-1 blockade in classical Hodgkin lymphoma. The study's findings and limits: Newly diagnosed patients had baseline TCR diversity that was reportedly lower than that of healthy donors. Underlying causes for the observed repertoire differences were not defined, possibly disease activity or prior therapy. While CD8+ TCR diversity did not rise significantly by C4D1, CD4+ TCR diversity did. Complete responders showed a baseline diversity that resembled the diversity of newly diagnosed patients.

Every patient was affected by relapse after autologous stem cell transplantation, while exposure to brentuximab vedotin was not uniform. Per the germline V gene, CDR1 is SGHVS and CDR2 is FQNEAQ. J gave up 4 bases and V 4 bases, and 5 bases lay outside the gene matches. The CDR3 is 15 residues long. Concerning this clone: Its antigen is unidentified.

Some clones are missing from TCRdb's copy, which holds only in-frame ones; the method was immunoSEQ multiplex PCR. The table has about 41,000 clones, over 70% seen once; the top ten hold 20% to 25%. The sequence came from a human donor with classical Hodgkin lymphoma. Sequenced material: peripheral blood mononuclear cells (PBMCs), taken at baseline. The gene calls are TRBV7-8 and TRBJ2-5; 11 bases fit TRBD1. The CDR3 coding sequence is TGTGCCAGCAGCTCCTGGACAGGGGGCCGAGAGACCCAGTACTTC. Translating it yields CASSSWTGGRETQYF.